This entry is about one T cell receptor beta chain. The sample is drawn from a study of blood T cell repertoires in COVID-19. Study-wide background: The analysed material was cDNA or gDNA that came from T cells, B-cell-depleted T cells, or PBMCs.

In the original workflow: Reference gene primer amplification gave estimated nucleated cell counts. Measured with immunoSEQ multiplex PCR; TCRdb has only the in-frame clones, and not every one. The V and J calls and clone size come from that table; D and trimming were worked out from the DNA. The data hold roughly 140,000 clones, with 65% to 85% observed a single time. Germline loops: CDR1 SGHRS, CDR2 YFSETQ. The CDR3 has 15 residues. With 0 bases clipped from V and 13 bases from J, the junction kept 15 bases outside the gene matches. A PCR-confirmed or clinician-diagnosed COVID-19 case had contacted exposed participants within 2 weeks of entry.

The sequencing input was PBMCs or T cells enriched from blood (not recorded which). The TCR originated in a woman aged 45 to 65 who had been exposed to COVID-19. V and J are TRBV5-1 and TRBJ2-5, with TRBD2 matching 7 bases. The CDR3: CASSLGETGGSPRYF. The CDR3 DNA follows: TGCGCCAGCAGCTTGGGTGAAACGGGCGGGAGTCCCCGGTACTTC. Variable domain in full (rest from reference TRBV5-1 and TRBJ2-5): KAGVTQTPRYLIKTRGQQVTLSCSPISGHRSVSWYQQTPGQGLQFLFEYFSETQRNKGNFPGRFSGRQFSNSRSEMNVSTLELGDSALYLCASSLGETGGSPRYFGPGTRLLVL.